This T cell receptor beta chain was recovered during a study of blood T cell repertoires in COVID-19. Study overall: There were acute and convalescent COVID-19 samples, and they came from the United States, Italy and Spain. T cells, B-cell-depleted T cells, or PBMCs supplied cDNA or gDNA.

This clone was seen a single time. The V segment lost 2 bases and the J segment 2 bases; nucleotides outside the gene matches: 3. Germline V gene sequence: CDR1 ENHRY, CDR2 SYGVKD. The CDR3 contains 16 residues. Original processing methods: Nucleated cell number was recorded as an estimate derived from reference gene primer amplification. Produced via immunoSEQ multiplex PCR; TCRdb's table is partial and in-frame only. The DNA was the basis for D and trimming; V, J and clone size are from that table. Among roughly 160,000 clones listed, about four fifths were seen once. Seattle patient enrollment occurred during active infection, with longitudinal follow-up thereafter.

The sequenced material came from peripheral blood. J is TRBJ2-6 and V is TRBV10-3, with 7 positions matching TRBD2. The receptor was isolated from an older woman with COVID-19, enrolled during active disease. CDR3 nucleotides: TGTGCCATCAGTGAGGGCGCGGGGGCTGGGGCCAACGTCCTGACTTTC. Translation: CAISEGAGAGANVLTF.